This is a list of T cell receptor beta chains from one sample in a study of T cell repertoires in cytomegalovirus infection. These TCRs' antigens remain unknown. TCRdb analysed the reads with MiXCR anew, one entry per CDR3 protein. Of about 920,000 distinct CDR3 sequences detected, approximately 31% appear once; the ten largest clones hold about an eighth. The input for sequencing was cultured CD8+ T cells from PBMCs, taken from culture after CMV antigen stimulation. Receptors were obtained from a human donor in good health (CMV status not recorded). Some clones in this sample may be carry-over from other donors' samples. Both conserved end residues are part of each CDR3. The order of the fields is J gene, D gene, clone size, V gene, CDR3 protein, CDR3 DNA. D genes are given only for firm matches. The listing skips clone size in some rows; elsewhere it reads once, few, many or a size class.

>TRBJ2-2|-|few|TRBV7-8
CASSLAGGRITGELFF
TGTGCCAGCAGCTTAGCGGGGGGGCGCATCACCGGGGAGCTGTTTTTT
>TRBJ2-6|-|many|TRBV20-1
CSAREGSSSGANVLTF
TGCAGTGCTAGGGAAGGGTCCAGCTCTGGGGCCAACGTCCTGACTTTC
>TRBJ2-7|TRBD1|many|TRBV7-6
CASSLAGQGYEQYF
TGTGCCAGCAGCTTAGCGGGACAGGGTTACGAGCAGTACTTC
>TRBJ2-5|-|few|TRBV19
CATIDRQGETQYF
TGTGCCACCATCGACAGGCAGGGGGAGACCCAGTACTTC
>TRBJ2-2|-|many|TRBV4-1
CASSQLNSNTGELFF
TGCGCCAGCAGCCAACTGAACTCGAACACCGGGGAGCTGTTTTTT
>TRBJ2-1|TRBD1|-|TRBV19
CASTYRGPPYNEQFF
TGTGCCAGTACCTACAGGGGGCCCCCCTACAATGAGCAGTTCTTC
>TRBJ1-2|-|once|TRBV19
CASRLGLNGYTF
TGTGCCAGCCGATTGGGCCTGAATGGCTACACCTTC
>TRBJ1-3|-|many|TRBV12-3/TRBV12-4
CASSHRDPSGNTIYF
TGTGCCAGCAGTCACCGGGACCCCTCTGGAAACACCATATATTTT
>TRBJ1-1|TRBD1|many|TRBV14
CASSQVVLDRGDMNTEAFF
TGTGCCAGCAGCCAAGTGGTCCTGGACAGGGGAGACATGAACACTGAAGCTTTCTTT
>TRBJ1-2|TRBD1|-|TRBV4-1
CASSQGQGTAGYTF
TGCGCCAGCAGCCAAGGACAGGGGACGGCTGGCTACACCTTC
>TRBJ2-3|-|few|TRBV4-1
CASSLRASSTDTQYF
TGCGCCAGCAGCCTCCGGGCCTCTAGCACAGATACGCAGTATTTT
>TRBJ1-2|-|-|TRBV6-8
CASSYSNSLPYGYTF
TGTGCCAGCAGTTACTCGAACAGCTTACCCTATGGCTACACCTTC
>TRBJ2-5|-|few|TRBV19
CASSPSLKDPLNQETQYF
TGTGCCAGTAGTCCGAGCTTAAAAGACCCGCTAAACCAAGAGACCCAGTACTTC
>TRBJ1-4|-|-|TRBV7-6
CASSLVWEANEKLFF
TGTGCCAGCAGCTTAGTTTGGGAAGCTAATGAAAAACTGTTTTTT
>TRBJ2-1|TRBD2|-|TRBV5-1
CASSLRGGSRDEQFF
TGCGCCAGCAGCTTGCGGGGGGGCAGTCGAGATGAGCAGTTCTTC
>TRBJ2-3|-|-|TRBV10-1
CASSDGRATDTQYF
TGCGCCAGCAGTGATGGCAGGGCAACAGATACGCAGTATTTT
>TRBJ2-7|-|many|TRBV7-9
CASSLAGGGNEQYF
TGTGCCAGCAGCTTAGCGGGGGGAGGTAACGAGCAGTACTTC
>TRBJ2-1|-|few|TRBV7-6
CASSLVGAREQFF
TGTGCCAGCAGCTTAGTGGGTGCCCGGGAGCAGTTCTTC
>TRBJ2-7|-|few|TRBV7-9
CASSSGNFEQYF
TGTGCCAGCAGCTCGGGGAACTTCGAGCAGTACTTC
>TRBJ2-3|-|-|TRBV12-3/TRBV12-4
CASREDSETSTDTQYF
TGTGCCAGCAGAGAGGACAGCGAGACTAGCACAGATACGCAGTATTTT
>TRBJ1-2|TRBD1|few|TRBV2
CASSQPGTVYGYTF
TGTGCCAGCAGTCAGCCCGGGACAGTCTATGGCTACACCTTC
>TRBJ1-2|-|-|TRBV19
CASSAPGANYGYTF
TGTGCCAGTAGTGCCCCCGGGGCTAACTATGGCTACACCTTC
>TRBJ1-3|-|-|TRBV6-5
CASSSTGIPPGNTIYF
TGTGCCAGCAGTTCCACAGGGATTCCCCCTGGAAACACCATATATTTT
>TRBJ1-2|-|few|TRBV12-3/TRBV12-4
CASSPAGTLGYGYTF
TGTGCCAGCAGTCCCGCCGGGACGCTGGGCTATGGCTACACCTTC
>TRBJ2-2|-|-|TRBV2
CASSEALWGGADTGELFF
TGTGCCAGCAGTGAAGCGCTGTGGGGCGGCGCGGACACCGGGGAGCTGTTTTTT
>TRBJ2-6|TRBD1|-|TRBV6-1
CASSELVRGLGANVLTF
TGTGCCAGCAGTGAACTGGTCAGGGGGTTAGGGGCCAACGTCCTGACTTTC
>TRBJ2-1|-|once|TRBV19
CASSRPGPLSSYNEQFF
TGTGCCAGTAGTAGACCGGGACCGCTAAGCTCCTACAATGAGCAGTTCTTC
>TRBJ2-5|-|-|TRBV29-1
CSVEGPRWDQETQYF
TGCAGCGTCGAAGGGCCCAGATGGGACCAAGAGACCCAGTACTTC
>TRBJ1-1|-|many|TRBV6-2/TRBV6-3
CASRVGAEAFF
TGTGCCAGCAGGGTTGGGGCTGAAGCTTTCTTT